This T cell receptor (beta chain) was captured by sequencing in a study of blood T cell repertoires in COVID-19. Study information: Collection of acute and convalescent COVID-19 samples took place in the United States, Italy and Spain. PBMCs, B-cell-depleted T cells, or T cells were the source of the cDNA or gDNA that made up the material.

How the authors handled the data: Nucleated cell counts were estimated from reference gene primer amplification. The data were produced by immunoSEQ multiplex PCR, yet TCRdb's version contains in-frame clones alone and is incomplete. The DNA gave D and trimming, while V, J and clone size come from that table. The table includes some 300,000 clones, 87% detected once. Details on this clone: Other DNA variants within this sample encode the same CDR3.

This CDR3 is 15 amino acids long. Germline CDR1 and CDR2: SEHNR and FQNEAQ (reference sequence). The V and J ends lost 5 bases and 2 bases respectively, with 13 bases between them. This rearrangement joins TRBV7-9 to TRBJ1-3, with D perhaps matching TRBD1 (6 bases). Sequencing was done on a sample of peripheral blood. This TCR came from a man in his late teens or twenties with active or convalescent COVID-19. CDR3 sequence (DNA): TGTGCCAGCAGCCCCCGGACAGCTGCTGGAAACACCATATATTTT. It encodes CASSPRTAAGNTIYF.